This T cell receptor (beta chain) was sequenced in a study of molecular identifiers for immune sequencing clone quantification (dated by TCRdb to the late 2010s). For the study in its entirety: In a replicate experiment, RNA from roughly 20,000 or 100,000 naive CD8 T cells was split into five aliquots, four of which were sequenced. CD8 T cells were used in a methods study to benchmark molecular-identifier clustering-based TCR repertoire sequencing (MIDCIRS) and TCR RNA copy counting. What the work shows at the level of the full study, not this receptor alone: Spiked-in Jurkat TCR RNA equivalent to a single cell was reported to be detectable even among 800,000 to 1,000,000 naive CD8 T cells. The naive libraries included spiked-in Jurkat TCR RNA (fewer than 11 copies' worth), and this Jurkat TCR RNA is not part of the donor repertoire. Modeling indicated 2.5 to 3 TCR RNA copies recovered per cell, compared with around 10 by digital PCR, which implies a capture efficiency of around 30%. Identical TCR molecules sharing a barcode could cause highly expanded clone sizes to be underestimated. When barcode sub-clustering was omitted, TCR diversity was inflated by chimeric consensus sequences, with chimeras reaching as high as 47%. In CMV-specific effector cells, over 99% of molecules were held by clones above 20 RNA copies, whereas under 1% of molecules were held by such clones in naive cells.

Libraries of naive CD8 T cells were built from anywhere between roughly 20,000 and 1,100,000 sorted cells, with 10%, 30% or 50% of the purified RNA used. Naive CD8 T cells, defined as CD8+CD4-CCR7+CD45RA+, were FACS-sorted into RLT Plus buffer on a BD FACSAria II. To test detection sensitivity, Jurkat RNA equal to under 13 TCR copies was added to samples of about 17,000-1,100,000 naive CD8 T cells. Enrichment of CD8 T cells was performed with RosetteSep CD8+ T Cell Enrichment Cocktail and Ficoll-Paque, after which ACK red cell lysis was carried out. This clonotype was seen a few times. What this receptor recognizes is not known. Per-base qualities were not stored, and no clone one base away is much larger. Library construction relied on PCR. For sequencing, a NextSeq 500 was employed. Bulk TCR libraries were made following a previously described method, with the TCR primers given in Table S5. Purification of total RNA was performed with the Qiagen AllPrep DNA/RNA kit. Reads from multiple sequencing runs of the same library were pooled before analysis. In the paper's pipeline: Reads were retained only if an exact TCR constant sequence was present, and the retained reads were trimmed to 150 nt and grouped according to their 12-nt molecular barcodes. Reads inside each barcode group were sub-clustered using a 15% Levenshtein threshold, and a quality-weighted consensus sequence was constructed for each RNA molecule. Non-functional sequences were excluded, and lower-count sequences lying one edit away from another sequence were also excluded. Barcode sub-clusters with fewer than 20% of the maximum read count were removed, based on fitting two negative binomial distributions. TCRdb took the public reads, trimmed them with fastp at Q25, ran MiXCR for clone calling and kept in-frame beta chains. Each entry merges the rows of one CDR3 protein and shows their most common DNA and genes. Clone size and V and J calls follow TCRdb, not the original study. Present in this sample are around 300,000 distinct CDR3 sequences, 24% of which were seen just once. The top ten clones comprise around 0.76% of the sample.

Cut back by 3 bases and 0 bases, the V and J ends lie 12 bases apart. CDR3 length: 16 amino acids, cysteine to phenylalanine. Of the read, only the CDR3 DNA is kept; its 48 bases are in frame from base 1. The germline V gene (reference sequence) yields SEHNR for CDR1 and FQNEAQ for CDR2. Sequencing was carried out using naive CD8+ T cells from blood, with Jurkat cell RNA spiked in. The cell subset or site label on this specimen signifies: FACS-sorted CD8+CD4-CCR7+CD45RA+ naive T cells. This sequence was found in a human donor in good health. Some libraries in this study had Jurkat cell RNA spiked in. Here the chain combines TRBV7-9 and TRBJ1-5; the D segment could be TRBD1, given 5 matching bases. The nucleotide sequence reads TGTGCCAGCAGCTTTATGCAGGGCTATAGCAATCAGCCCCAGCATTTT. Its translation is CASSFMQGYSNQPQHF. Here the CDR3 is joined to the reference TRBV7-9 and TRBJ1-5 genes, and the full variable domain is: DTGVSQNPRHKITKRGQNVTFRCDPISEHNRLYWYRQTLGQGPEFLTYFQNEAQLEKSRLLSDRFSAERPKGSFSTLEIQRTEQGDSAMYLCASSFMQGYSNQPQHFGDGTRLSIL.